These 12 T cell receptor beta chains share one sample of origin, sequenced in a study of CD8 T cells in ankylosing spondylitis. MiXCR was run by TCRdb on the 5' RACE reads, yielding one entry per CDR3 protein. The repertoire consists of under 400,000 distinct CDR3 sequences, with around 10% occurring once and the leading ten covering roughly 9.2%. Sequenced input: blood, either unsorted or a sorted T cell fraction (not recorded which). The receptors were sampled from a female donor with ankylosing spondylitis or in good health (not recorded which).

This clonotype was counted many times. The chain has TRBV4-1 and TRBJ2-1; 12 bases align to TRBD2. Trimming removed 0 bases from V and 3 bases from J; junction bases left unmatched: 0. Looked up from germline, CDR1 is MGHRA and CDR2 is YSYEKL. This CDR3 has 16 residues. The CDR3 bases are TGCGCCAGCAGCCAAGAACTAGCGGGAGGCTACAATGAGCAGTTCTTC. Translation gives CASSQELAGGYNEQFF.

The table lists this clonotype with many counts. V and J are TRBV16 and TRBJ2-3; D is perhaps TRBD1 or TRBD2 (5 bases each). Trimming shortened V by 4 bases and J by 6 bases, and 8 bases separated the two germline ends. CDR3 length: 12 amino acids. Germline CDR1 KGHSY, CDR2 FQNENV. CDR3 protein: CASSLRGDTQYF. CDR3 nucleotide sequence: TGTGCCAGCAGCCTTCGGGGCGATACGCAGTATTTT.

This clonotype was seen repeatedly, ten times or more. The V gene is TRBV20-1, the J gene TRBJ1-5, with a possible D match to TRBD1 (5 bases). V dropped 2 bases and J dropped 3 bases, with 14 bases sitting between them. Germline loops: CDR1 DFQATT, CDR2 SNEGSKA (reference sequence). The CDR3 consists of 15 residues. The DNA of the CDR3 is TGCAGTGCTAGAAAGGAACTAGGGGACAATCAGCCCCAGCATTTT. Its translation: CSARKELGDNQPQHF.

J is TRBJ1-2 and V is TRBV7-2; 7 bases fit TRBD1. The CDR3 consists of 15 residues. Germline V CDR1 and CDR2: SGHTA, FQGNSA. Trimming removed 1 base from V and 2 bases from J; junction bases left unmatched: 4. The DNA of the CDR3 is TGTGCCAGCAGCTTAGAGTCAGGGGGGAACTATGGCTACACCTTC. Residues: CASSLESGGNYGYTF.

The chain links TRBV27 to TRBJ2-3, with D unresolved. The germline V and J ends were trimmed by 5 bases and 2 bases, with 17 bases remaining between them. The CDR3 runs to 16 residues. The germline CDR1 and CDR2 sequences are MNHEY and SMNVEV (reference sequence). CDR3 loop: CASSPRGGRFTDTQYF. DNA of the CDR3: TGTGCCAGCAGTCCCCGAGGTGGGCGGTTCACAGATACGCAGTATTTT.

This clonotype was found a few times. The chain employs TRBV28 and TRBJ2-7, with D possibly matching TRBD2 (5 bases). The ends were cut back, 7 bases at V and 2 bases at J, with 15 bases in the middle. Germline CDR1 and CDR2: MDHEN and SYDVKM. The CDR3 spans 14 residues. The CDR3 DNA reads TGTGCCAGCAATAAACCCGGGATGGCCTACGAGCAGTACTTC. Protein product: CASNKPGMAYEQYF.

This clonotype was detected ten times or more. The chain recombines TRBV20-1 with TRBJ1-1; D is uncertain. Germline V gene data show CDR1 as DFQATT and CDR2 as SNEGSKA (reference sequence). This CDR3 contains 14 residues. The V end lost 1 base, the J end lost 1 base, and 10 bases lay between the germline ends. This chain's CDR3 is CSARVLPANTEAFF. CDR3 nucleotides: TGCAGTGCTAGAGTGTTGCCCGCGAACACTGAAGCTTTCTTT.

There are many counts of this clonotype. V gene TRBV6-1 combines with J gene TRBJ1-2, with D possibly being TRBD1 (5 bases). The V gene's germline CDR1 is MNHNS and CDR2 SASEGT. V was shortened by 3 bases and J by 4 bases, with 12 bases between the two germline ends. This CDR3 spans 14 amino acids. DNA of the CDR3: TGTGCCAGCAGTGAGGACTCGGGACTCTATGGCTACACCTTC. Its translation: CASSEDSGLYGYTF.

This clonotype was recorded at least ten times. The V call is TRBV14, the J call TRBJ1-1; D call uncertain. The germline V gene has CDR1 SGHDN and CDR2 FVKESK. V was pared by 4 bases and J by 0 bases, with 18 bases between. This CDR3 spans 17 amino acids. The CDR3 nucleotides read TGTGCCAGCAGCCTTACTACTGATGTCGGTATGAACACTGAAGCTTTCTTT. It codes for CASSLTTDVGMNTEAFF.

This clonotype was recorded a few times. The chain employs TRBV6-1 and TRBJ1-1; D might be TRBD1 (5 bases). Germline CDR1 MNHNS, CDR2 SASEGT. The CDR3 totals 14 residues. The V end was cut by 6 bases, the J end by 0 bases, with 11 bases between. CDR3 amino acids: CASSRGPLNTEAFF. DNA for the CDR3: TGTGCCAGCAGCCGGGGACCGTTGAACACTGAAGCTTTCTTT.

The chain uses TRBV12-3 or TRBV12-4 and TRBJ1-1; unclear D gene. The V end lost 3 bases, the J end lost 9 bases, and 11 bases lay between the germline ends. The length of the CDR3 is 12 residues. The CDR3 spells CASSLERRKAFF. DNA of the CDR3: TGTGCCAGCAGTTTGGAACGGAGAAAAGCTTTCTTT.

This rearrangement joins TRBV5-5 to TRBJ1-5; TRBD1 might be the D (5 bases). CDR3 size: 15 residues. The V gene lost 4 bases and the J gene lost 7 bases, with 18 bases spanning the gap. Germline loops: CDR1 SGHKS, CDR2 YYEKEE (reference sequence). CDR3: CASSRDLLFQQPQHF. DNA for the CDR3: TGTGCCAGCAGCCGGGACTTGCTATTTCAGCAGCCCCAGCATTTT.